This T cell receptor beta chain is drawn from a study of T cell responses to AZD1222 COVID-19 vaccine. V was shortened by 2 bases and J by 1 base, with 14 bases between the two germline ends. In germline, CDR1 is SEHNR, CDR2 FQNEAQ (reference sequence). The CDR3 is 16 amino acids. In its sample, this clone was seen once. Assay used: immunoSEQ multiplex PCR; TCRdb lists only in-frame clones, some missing. The sample contains 150,000 or so clones, 94% of which appear only once. This sequence originates from an adult in good health. The chain has TRBV7-9 and TRBJ1-2, with unresolved D. Sequenced material: peripheral blood, taken on day 0 of AZD1222 vaccination. The CDR3 is CASSLIMKSYNYGYTF. CDR3 nucleotide sequence: TGTGCCAGCAGCTTAATCATGAAGAGTTATAACTATGGCTACACCTTC.